This T cell receptor beta chain came from a study of Ad26.COV2.S vaccination and SARS-CoV-2 variants. Treatment of the sample: around 19 received Ad26.COV2.S at low or high dose, single or two shots; about 5 received placebo; per-sample allocation not given. Sampling took place 63 days after the first vaccine or placebo injection. Germline V gives CDR1 SGHRS, CDR2 YFSETQ. Trimming pared 3 bases from V and 0 bases from J, leaving 27 bases between. This CDR3 contains 20 residues. The protocol was immunoSEQ multiplex PCR, while the TCRdb copy is restricted to in-frame clones and leaves out a portion. Of about 680,000 clones listed, around 90% were seen once; the top ten hold around 1.4%.

This clonotype originated in a person between 18 and 65 years old who received the Ad26.COV2.S COVID-19 vaccine or a placebo. This specimen was peripheral blood, taken in a trial of Ad26.COV2.S vaccine versus placebo. The rearrangement uses TRBV5-1 and TRBJ1-1; possible D gene TRBD1, 5 bases. This chain's CDR3 is CASSSLQSQTAVPMNTEAFF. The CDR3 DNA sequence: TGCGCCAGCAGCTCACTACAGTCGCAGACAGCTGTGCCTATGAACACTGAAGCTTTCTTT.